This T cell receptor (beta chain) was documented in a study of T cell repertoires in aging, cancer and after chemotherapy. The overall study: Patients with glioblastoma brain tumors were sampled before and after temozolomide-based therapy.

Remarks on this clonotype: Its antigen is unknown.

TRB rearrangements spanning V, D and J were amplified using mixed TRB-A/B primers. Each CDR3 protein is one row after TCRdb ran MiXCR on the multiplex PCR reads. The top ten hold 7.9% of the sample, which has thousands of distinct CDR3 sequences, around 65% seen once. General study results and limits: Age-matched healthy donors had significantly more diverse, less clonal blood TCR repertoires than untreated cancer patients.

Amplification of TCR beta used genomic DNA extracted from peripheral blood. Per germline, CDR1 SGHTA and CDR2 FQGTGA. The CDR3 runs 17 residues. Unmatched junction bases numbered 12, after V lost 5 bases and J lost 4 bases. The sample was blood. This receptor was identified in a human donor with a solid tumor. The V call is TRBV7-3, the J call TRBJ2-3; 10 positions match TRBD1. CDR3 DNA sequence: TGTGCCAGCAGCCTCAATGGGGGACAGGGGATCCCAGATACGCAGTATTTT. This codes for CASSLNGGQGIPDTQYF.